The sequence of this T cell receptor (beta chain) was determined in a study of T cell responses to AZD1222 COVID-19 vaccine. The study's findings and limits: Within unmutated variant regions lay the reported targets of nearly half of spike-specific TCRs. There were repertoire samples only from the period after the peak T cell response. Spike-specific TCR depth and breadth grew after two AZD1222 doses.

The CDR3 loop spans 16 amino acids. Between the trimmed V and J ends, which lost 2 bases and 6 bases, there was a span of 17 bases. In germline, CDR1 is LGHDT, CDR2 YNNKEL (reference sequence). As for this clone: Its antigen is unknown.

Profiling relied on immunoSEQ multiplex PCR, and the TCRdb table lists in-frame clones only, not all of them. The sample yields 150,000 to 250,000 clones, approximately 93% seen once. The gene calls are TRBV3-1 (or the pseudogene TRBV3-2) and TRBJ2-1; D possibly corresponds to TRBD1 (6 bases). This clonotype was obtained from an adult who received the AZD1222 COVID-19 vaccine. The input for sequencing was peripheral blood, taken 28 days after the second AZD1222 dose. CDR3 sequence: CASSQPHSARGNEQFF. DNA for the CDR3: TGTGCCAGCAGCCAACCTCACTCCGCCAGGGGCAATGAGCAGTTCTTC.